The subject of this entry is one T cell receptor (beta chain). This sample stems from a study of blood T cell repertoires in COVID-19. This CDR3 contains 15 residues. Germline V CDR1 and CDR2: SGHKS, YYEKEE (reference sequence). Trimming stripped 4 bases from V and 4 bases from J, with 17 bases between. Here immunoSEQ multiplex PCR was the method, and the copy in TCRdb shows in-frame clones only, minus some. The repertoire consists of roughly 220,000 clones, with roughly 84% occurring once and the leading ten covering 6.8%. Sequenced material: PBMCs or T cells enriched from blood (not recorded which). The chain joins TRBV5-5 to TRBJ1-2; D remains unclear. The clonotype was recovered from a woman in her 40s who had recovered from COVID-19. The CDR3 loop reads CASSQEVNPFYGYTF. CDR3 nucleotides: TGTGCCAGCAGCCAAGAGGTTAACCCTTTCTATGGCTACACCTTC.